The clone carrying this TCR beta chain has more than one count but fewer than ten. Antigen: not known. The CDR3 does not end in the conserved phenylalanine or tryptophan, so this is likely a read error. This sample is part of a study of molecular identifiers for immune sequencing clone quantification. Study conclusions and caveats: Molecules of identical TCR sharing a barcode could underestimate highly expanded clone sizes.

Looked up from germline, CDR1 is SGHRS and CDR2 is YFSETQ. Trimming cost V 0 bases and J 2 bases, with 12 bases left between them. The CDR3 totals 15 residues. Preparation of the bulk TCR libraries relied on previously described methods and listed TCR primers. TCRdb re-called the PCR reads through MiXCR, storing one row per CDR3 protein. The sample yields around 320,000 distinct CDR3 sequences, roughly a quarter seen once. Sorting was used to obtain naive CD8 T cells (CD8+CD4-CCR7+CD45RA+). The rearrangement joins TRBV5-1 to TRBJ2-7; the D gene could be TRBD1 or TRBD2 (5 bases each). The receptor comes from a human donor in good health. Some libraries in this study had Jurkat cell RNA spiked in. The sample was naive CD8+ T cells from blood, with Jurkat cell RNA spiked in. Subset defined: FACS-sorted CD8+CD4-CCR7+CD45RA+ naive T cells. The CDR3 nucleotides read TGCGCCAGCAGCTTGGATGTCGGGGCTGCCTACGAGCAGTACCTC. Translation: CASSLDVGAAYEQYL.